A selection of T cell receptor beta chains follows, all from one sample in a study of blood T cell repertoires in COVID-19. Using immunoSEQ multiplex PCR, the repertoire was profiled, and TCRdb retains in-frame clones only, with some absent. The sample holds around 43,000 clones, roughly nine tenths seen once. The sample comprised peripheral blood. The source of these receptors is a human donor in a cohort sampled during active COVID-19. The CDR3 runs from the conserved cysteine through the conserved F or W. A D gene is named only where the DNA matches it firmly. Clone size appears in some rows only: once, few, many, or a class for an expanded clone.

size	V	J	D	CDR3	DNA
NA	TRBV7-2	TRBJ1-5	NA	CASSSDTSNQPQHF	TGTGCCAGCAGCTCTGACACCAGCAATCAGCCCCAGCATTTT
NA	TRBV5-1	TRBJ1-1	NA	CASSSLQGSTEAFF	TGCGCCAGCAGCTCCCTACAGGGAAGCACTGAAGCTTTCTTT
NA	TRBV5-1	TRBJ2-2	TRBD2	CASSSLAGAATGELFF	TGCGCCAGCAGCTCCTTAGCGGGAGCGGCCACCGGGGAGCTGTTTTTT
NA	TRBV5-4	TRBJ2-3	NA	CASSRPLSTDTQYF	TGTGCCAGCTCCAGGCCCTTAAGCACAGATACGCAGTATTTT
NA	TRBV2	TRBJ1-6	NA	CASSAKHVLNSPLHF	TGTGCCAGCAGCGCAAAACACGTTTTGAATTCACCCCTCCACTTT
NA	TRBV11-2	TRBJ2-1	NA	CASSLDLSEGLDNEQFF	TGTGCCAGCAGCTTAGATCTTAGTGAGGGCTTGGACAATGAGCAGTTCTTC
NA	TRBV12-5	TRBJ2-7	NA	CASGRQFSYEQYF	TGTGCTAGTGGGCGACAGTTCTCCTACGAGCAGTACTTC
NA	TRBV11-2	TRBJ2-1	TRBD1	CASSRPGQVSNEQFF	TGTGCCAGCAGCCGCCCGGGACAGGTATCTAATGAGCAGTTCTTC
NA	TRBV5-8	TRBJ2-1	NA	CARIQGTYNEQFF	TGTGCCAGGATACAGGGAACCTACAATGAGCAGTTCTTC
NA	TRBV18	TRBJ2-5	TRBD2	CASLPLVAGGSETQYF	TGTGCCAGCCTCCCCCTTGTCGCGGGAGGTTCTGAGACCCAGTACTTC
NA	TRBV6-5	TRBJ1-5	NA	CASSPGGGQPQHF	TGTGCCAGCAGTCCGGGGGGAGGCCAGCCCCAGCATTTT
NA	TRBV20-1	TRBJ1-4	NA	CSAKRPEKLFF	TGCAGTGCTAAGCGGCCCGAAAAACTGTTTTTT
NA	TRBV3-1/TRBV3-2	TRBJ2-3	NA	CASSPRQLVVADTQYF	TGTGCCAGCAGCCCGCGACAGCTTGTTGTTGCAGATACGCAGTATTTT
once	TRBV2	TRBJ2-7	TRBD1	CASSDQGAGYEQYF	TGTGCCAGCAGTGATCAGGGGGCTGGATACGAGCAGTACTTC
NA	TRBV7-6	TRBJ2-3	NA	CASSFGWGSTDTQYF	TGTGCCAGCAGCTTTGGGTGGGGCAGCACAGATACGCAGTATTTT
NA	TRBV7-2	TRBJ1-5	NA	CASSPGINQPQHF	TGTGCCAGCAGCCCCGGGATCAATCAGCCCCAGCATTTT
few	TRBV11-3	TRBJ2-1	NA	CASSTDDGGHEQFF	TGTGCCAGCAGCACCGATGACGGGGGTCATGAGCAGTTCTTC
NA	TRBV19	TRBJ1-5	NA	CASSIDLQPQHF	TGTGCCAGTAGTATAGATTTACAGCCCCAGCATTTT
NA	TRBV11-2	TRBJ2-7	TRBD2	CASSLAGGHEQYF	TGTGCCAGCAGCTTAGCGGGGGGACACGAGCAGTACTTC